The 21 T cell receptor beta chains below were found in one sample sequenced in a study of T cell responses to AZD1222 COVID-19 vaccine. Using immunoSEQ multiplex PCR, the repertoire was profiled, and TCRdb retains in-frame clones only, with some absent. The table shows 130,000 or so clones, with about nine tenths occurring only once. The specimen was peripheral blood, collected 28 days after the second AZD1222 dose. The origin of the receptors is an adult who received the AZD1222 COVID-19 vaccine.

J is TRBJ1-1 and V is TRBV5-6, with 9 bases identical to TRBD1. V dropped 0 bases and J dropped 1; count of bases not matched to a gene: 4. Germline V lookup: CDR1 SGHDT, CDR2 YYEEEE. The CDR3 has 16 residues. The CDR3 nucleotides are TGTGCCAGCAGCTTGGCCACAGGGGGCAGGAACACTGAAGCTTTCTTT. It yields the protein CASSLATGGRNTEAFF.

This clone showed up many times. The gene calls are TRBV29-1 and TRBJ1-1; D possibly corresponds to TRBD1 (5 bases). Deletions cut 5 bases from V and 0 bases from J, with 10 bases between. In germline, CDR1 is SQVTM, CDR2 ANQGSEA. The CDR3 has 13 residues. The CDR3 reads CSVSTGLNTEAFF. The CDR3, as DNA: TGCAGCGTTTCTACAGGACTGAACACTGAAGCTTTCTTT. The whole variable domain, remainder taken from reference TRBV29-1 and TRBJ1-1, is SAVISQKPSRDICQRGTSLTIQCQVDSQVTMMFWYRQQPGQSLTLIATANQGSEATYESGFVIDKFPISRPNLTFSTLTVSNMSPEDSSIYLCSVSTGLNTEAFFGQGTRLTVV.

This clone was picked up one time. The J gene is TRBJ1-5, the V gene TRBV28; D uncertain. Germline CDR1 and CDR2: MDHEN and SYDVKM. Trimming shortened V by 8 bases and J by 3 bases, and 11 bases separated the two germline ends. This CDR3 is built from 13 residues. CDR3 nucleotides: TGTGCCAGCTCTAAACAGATCAATCAGCCCCAGCATTTT. Translation: CASSKQINQPQHF.

J is TRBJ1-1 and V is TRBV29-1, with D unresolved. This CDR3 has 13 amino acids. V lost 3 bases and J 0 bases, leaving 8 bases between the germline ends. Germline CDR1 is SQVTM and CDR2 is ANQGSEA. The chain's CDR3 is CSVEWQMNTEAFF. The CDR3 coding sequence is TGCAGCGTTGAGTGGCAGATGAACACTGAAGCTTTCTTT. The full variable domain, with the rest looked up from reference TRBV29-1 and TRBJ1-1, is SAVISQKPSRDICQRGTSLTIQCQVDSQVTMMFWYRQQPGQSLTLIATANQGSEATYESGFVIDKFPISRPNLTFSTLTVSNMSPEDSSIYLCSVEWQMNTEAFFGQGTRLTVV.

The chain employs TRBV5-1 and TRBJ2-5; 8 nucleotides match TRBD1. The trim removed 4 bases at V and 1 base at J, leaving 3 bases unmatched. The CDR3 is 14 residues long. Germline V gene lookup returns CDR1 SGHRS and CDR2 YFSETQ. The CDR3 here is CASSPGTGQETQYF. In DNA form, the CDR3 reads TGCGCCAGCAGCCCGGGGACAGGCCAAGAGACCCAGTACTTC.

In its sample, this clone was seen once. The rearrangement uses TRBV5-1 and TRBJ2-2, with D perhaps matching TRBD2 (5 bases). The CDR3 consists of 15 residues. Germline CDR1 is SGHRS and CDR2 is YFSETQ. Trimming shortened V by 0 bases and J by 3 bases, and 9 bases separated the two germline ends. The CDR3 spells CASSLGTLDTGELFF. CDR3 in DNA: TGCGCCAGCAGCTTGGGGACTCTCGACACCGGGGAGCTGTTTTTT.

The chain carries TRBV5-1 and TRBJ2-6, with a tentative D call TRBD2 (6 bases). Trimming stripped 4 bases from V and 2 bases from J, with 10 bases between. The CDR3 runs 15 residues. CDR1 and CDR2 from the germline V gene are SGHRS and YFSETQ. CDR3 loop: CASSRRVAGANVLTF. CDR3 sequence (DNA): TGCGCCAGCAGCCGGAGGGTTGCTGGGGCCAACGTCCTGACTTTC.

The rearrangement joins TRBV2 to TRBJ2-4; 7 bases line up with TRBD2. CDR3 length equals 14 residues. Germline V gene sequence: CDR1 SNHLY, CDR2 FYNNEI. V shed 6 bases and J 3 bases; nucleotides not matched to a gene: 5. The CDR3, as DNA: TGTGCCAGCAGACCCCGGGACTACAAAAACATTCAGTACTTC. Translating it yields CASRPRDYKNIQYF.

The chain is built from TRBV6-1 and TRBJ2-7, with 12 positions matching TRBD2. CDR1 is MNHNS, CDR2 SASEGT, per germline. This CDR3 has 18 residues. V dropped 3 bases and J dropped 6; count of bases not matched to a gene: 15. The CDR3 DNA follows: TGTGCCAGCAGTGAGGACCCCTCCGCGACTAGCGGGAGACTCGAGCAGTACTTC. Translation gives CASSEDPSATSGRLEQYF.

The rearrangement uses TRBV24-1 and TRBJ2-3; 10 bases are a match to TRBD1. The germline CDR1 and CDR2 sequences are KGHDR and SFDVKD. After removal of 1 base from V and 6 bases from J, the junction contained 6 bases not matched to a gene. The CDR3 consists of 16 residues. The CDR3 here is CATSDFRDRGGDTQYF. The CDR3 nucleotides read TGTGCCACCAGTGATTTCCGGGACAGGGGTGGGGATACGCAGTATTTT.

A note on this clone: One junction end disagrees with the germline gene, perhaps due to a read error. The chain couples TRBV6-6 to TRBJ2-7; D uncertain. CDR1 is MNHNY and CDR2 is SVGAGI in the germline V gene (reference sequence). This CDR3 has 11 residues. CDR3 sequence reads: CASSHSYEQYF. The CDR3, as DNA: TGTGCCAGCAGTCACTCCTACGAGCAGTACTTC.

This clone was detected once. This sequence joins TRBV11-2 and TRBJ1-6; a weak D match, TRBD1 (5 bases). The CDR3 spans 16 residues. From germline, CDR1 is SGHAT and CDR2 FQNNGV. V dropped 0 bases and J dropped 10 bases, with 16 bases sitting between them. The CDR3 DNA follows: TGTGCCAGCAGCTTAGATTGGGGGGGTTCAGAGTCACCCCTCCACTTT. It translates to CASSLDWGGSESPLHF.

The chain recombines TRBV28 with TRBJ1-5; D is unclear. The V end was cut by 3 bases, the J end by 3 bases, with 3 bases between. The length of the CDR3 is 12 residues. Germline-derived CDR1 and CDR2 are MDHEN and SYDVKM. The CDR3 nucleotides are TGTGCCAGCAGTTTTGCCAATCAGCCCCAGCATTTT. This codes for CASSFANQPQHF. The complete variable domain, with remaining parts taken from reference TRBV28 and TRBJ1-5, reads DVKVTQSSRYLVKRTGEKVFLECVQDMDHENMFWYRQDPGLGLRLIYFSYDVKMKEKGDIPEGYSVSREKKERFSLILESASTNQTSMYLCASSFANQPQHFGDGTRLSIL.

The chain uses TRBV19 and TRBJ2-2; a weak D match, TRBD1 (5 bases). This CDR3 comprises 15 residues. Germline CDR1 LNHDA, CDR2 SQIVND (reference sequence). Trimming took 6 bases from V and 4 from J, leaving 15 bases between them. This CDR3 reads CASSSHTGFTGELFF. DNA of the CDR3: TGTGCCAGTAGCTCACACACAGGATTCACCGGGGAGCTGTTTTTT.

DNA of the CDR3: TGTGCCAGCTCACCAGGCGTTCGGGAGGGGGCCTACGAGCAGTACTTC. Amino acid sequence: CASSPGVREGAYEQYF. This sequence joins TRBV18 and TRBJ2-7, with 8 bases that match TRBD2. There are 16 residues in the CDR3. Germline-derived CDR1 and CDR2 are KGHSH and LQKENI. V was clipped by 2 bases and J by 2 bases; unmatched bases: 8.

The chain uses TRBV7-8 and TRBJ2-4; 8 positions agree with TRBD2. J gave up 7 bases and V 5 bases, and 10 bases lay outside the gene matches. From germline, CDR1 is SGHVS and CDR2 FQNEAQ. The CDR3 sequence is 15 residues long. For the CDR3, the DNA is TGTGCCAGCAGCCCTACGGGGGGGTTCGTGAACATTCAGTACTTC. This sequence encodes CASSPTGGFVNIQYF.

To note about this clone: This sample includes further DNA sequences coding for the same CDR3. The chain uses TRBV9 and TRBJ2-7, with D unresolved. From germline, CDR1 is SGDLS and CDR2 YYNGEE. The CDR3 totals 13 residues. Trimming left V 0 bases short and J 6 bases short, with 10 bases between. The CDR3 protein is CASSVEVGSEQYF. CDR3 sequence (DNA): TGTGCCAGCAGCGTAGAAGTTGGCAGCGAGCAGTACTTC.

The V gene is TRBV19, the J gene TRBJ1-5; D gene ambiguous. Trimming pared 7 bases from V and 0 bases from J, leaving 10 bases between. Germline CDR1 and CDR2: LNHDA and SQIVND (reference sequence). This CDR3 spans 14 amino acids. This chain's CDR3 is CASNSGYSNQPQHF. CDR3 nucleotide sequence: TGTGCCAGTAATTCCGGATATAGCAATCAGCCCCAGCATTTT.

This clone was counted only a few times. V gene TRBV7-9 combines with J gene TRBJ2-7, with TRBD2 matching over 7 bases. The CDR3 spans 17 residues. In germline, CDR1 is SEHNR, CDR2 FQNEAQ (reference sequence). Losses at the gene ends were 4 bases for V and 4 bases for J; bases not matched to a gene: 16. The CDR3 here is CASSSLPGTAGGYEQYF. CDR3 DNA: TGTGCCAGCAGCTCACTCCCCGGGACCGCCGGGGGGTACGAGCAGTACTTC. Drawing the rest from reference TRBV7-9 and TRBJ2-7, the complete variable domain is DTGVSQNPRHKITKRGQNVTFRCDPISEHNRLYWYRQTLGQGPEFLTYFQNEAQLEKSRLLSDRFSAERPKGSFSTLEIQRTEQGDSAMYLCASSSLPGTAGGYEQYFGPGTRLTVT.

This chain connects TRBV5-1 to TRBJ1-3; no definite D call. Germline CDR1 and CDR2: SGHRS and YFSETQ. The CDR3 length is 17 residues. Trimming cost V 1 base and J 4 bases, with 18 bases left between them. CDR3 DNA sequence: TGCGCCAGCAGCTTGAGTCTGGCTACGGGGTACGGAAACACCATATATTTT. Translation: CASSLSLATGYGNTIYF.

In DNA form, the CDR3 reads TGTGCCAGCAGCCAAACTAGCGGGTCCTACAATGAGCAGTTCTTC. It codes for CASSQTSGSYNEQFF. The rearrangement links TRBV4-2 to TRBJ2-1; 9 bases are a match to TRBD2. The CDR3 covers 15 residues. Germline V gene sequence: CDR1 LGHNA, CDR2 YNFKEQ. V shed 2 bases, J shed 1 base, and the junction held 0 bases outside the gene matches.